Listed here is a single T cell receptor beta chain. Per the germline V gene, CDR1 is SGHNT and CDR2 is YYREEE (reference sequence). V was cut by 3 bases and J by 2 bases, with 9 bases left in between. The CDR3 contains 13 residues. This entry comes from a study of blood T cell repertoires in COVID-19. As for the study in general: Samples taken during acute and convalescent COVID-19 were collected in the United States, Italy and Spain. PBMCs, B-cell-depleted T cells, or T cells provided the cDNA or gDNA that made up the material.

Data came from immunoSEQ multiplex PCR; TCRdb stores just in-frame clones and leaves some out. The table lists around 310,000 clones, about 90% of them singletons, with about 8.4% in the top ten. This TCR came from a woman in her 30s who had recovered from COVID-19. Sequencing was carried out using PBMCs or T cells enriched from blood (not recorded which). The chain recombines TRBV5-4 with TRBJ2-7; D may be TRBD1 (6 bases). The CDR3 nucleotides read TGTGCCAGCAGCTCCGGACAGACCTACGAGCAGTACTTC. Amino acid sequence: CASSSGQTYEQYF.